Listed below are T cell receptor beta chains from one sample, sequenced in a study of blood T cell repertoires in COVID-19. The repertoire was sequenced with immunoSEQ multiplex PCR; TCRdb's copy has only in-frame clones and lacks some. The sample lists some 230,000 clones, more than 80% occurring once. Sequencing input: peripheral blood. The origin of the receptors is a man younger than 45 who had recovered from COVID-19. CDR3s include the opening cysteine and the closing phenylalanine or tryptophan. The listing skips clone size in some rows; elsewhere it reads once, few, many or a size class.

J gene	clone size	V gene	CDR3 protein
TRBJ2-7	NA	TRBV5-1	CASSLEVAGGFGYEQYF
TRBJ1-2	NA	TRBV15	CATSRDGTGSYTF
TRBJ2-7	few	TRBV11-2	CASSRAGVTSSYEQYF
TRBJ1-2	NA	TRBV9	CASSTHPSTGMANYGYTF
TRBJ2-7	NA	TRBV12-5	CASAPQLFEQYF
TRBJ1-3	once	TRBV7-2	CASSAGTGPGNTIYF
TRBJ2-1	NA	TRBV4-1	CASSQGGGDYNEQFF
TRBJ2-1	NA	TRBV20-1	CSASRGSSYNEQFF
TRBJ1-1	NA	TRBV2	CASSEQGQPRDTEAFF
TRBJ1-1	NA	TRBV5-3	CARSLWCQLAFF
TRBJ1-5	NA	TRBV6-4	CASSREGSGQPQHF
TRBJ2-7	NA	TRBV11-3	CASSFPGQPEQYF
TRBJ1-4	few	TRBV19	CASSVVGGRNEKLFF
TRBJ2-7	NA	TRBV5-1	CASSFSPEFYEQYF
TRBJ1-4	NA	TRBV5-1	CASSSRGDRGEKLFF
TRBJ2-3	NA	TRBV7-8	CASSPARAGGPSDTQYF
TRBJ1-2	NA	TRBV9	CASSNAANYGYTF
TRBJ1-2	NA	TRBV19	CASSTPGGVHGYTF
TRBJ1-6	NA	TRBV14	CASSQAPGQEINSPLHF
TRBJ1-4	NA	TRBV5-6	CASSLGVQGWNEKLFF
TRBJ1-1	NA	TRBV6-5	CASSPDKAEAFF
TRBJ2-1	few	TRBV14	CASSQDRSGKDEQFF
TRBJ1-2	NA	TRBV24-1	CATSDLPGRGGYTF
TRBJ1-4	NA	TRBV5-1	CASSLVPPTNNEKLFF
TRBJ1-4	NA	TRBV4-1	CASSPPGGKFSEKLFF
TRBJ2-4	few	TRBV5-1	CASSLDQVTNIQYF
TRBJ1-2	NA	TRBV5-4	CASSLAGGQYYGYTF
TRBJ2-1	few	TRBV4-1	CASSQGGGEQFF
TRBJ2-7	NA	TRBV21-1	CASRQEETSYEQYF